The T cell receptor beta chain described here comes from a study of cytomegalovirus exposure and HLA in healthy donors. The study's findings and limits: The study put 150 to 200 TCR beta chains on its list as cytomegalovirus-associated.

In regard to this clone: The target antigen is unknown.

This PCR relied on a set of 60 Vbeta primers and 13 Jbeta primers. TCRdb's table, derived via immunoSEQ multiplex PCR, lists solely in-frame clones and lacks some. The sample lists some 62,000 clones, roughly 86% occurring once. Germline CDR1 reads LGHNA; CDR2 reads YNFKEQ. V lost 4 bases to trimming and J lost 0 bases, with 13 bases between them. The length of the CDR3 is 16 residues. This receptor was taken from a man between 18 and 29 years old in good health and CMV-seronegative. The J gene is TRBJ1-5, the V gene TRBV4-2, with D unclear. Material for sequencing was PBMCs. CDR3 loop: CASSRTRDYSNQPQHF. The CDR3 coding sequence is TGTGCCAGCAGCCGGACGAGGGATTATAGCAATCAGCCCCAGCATTTT.